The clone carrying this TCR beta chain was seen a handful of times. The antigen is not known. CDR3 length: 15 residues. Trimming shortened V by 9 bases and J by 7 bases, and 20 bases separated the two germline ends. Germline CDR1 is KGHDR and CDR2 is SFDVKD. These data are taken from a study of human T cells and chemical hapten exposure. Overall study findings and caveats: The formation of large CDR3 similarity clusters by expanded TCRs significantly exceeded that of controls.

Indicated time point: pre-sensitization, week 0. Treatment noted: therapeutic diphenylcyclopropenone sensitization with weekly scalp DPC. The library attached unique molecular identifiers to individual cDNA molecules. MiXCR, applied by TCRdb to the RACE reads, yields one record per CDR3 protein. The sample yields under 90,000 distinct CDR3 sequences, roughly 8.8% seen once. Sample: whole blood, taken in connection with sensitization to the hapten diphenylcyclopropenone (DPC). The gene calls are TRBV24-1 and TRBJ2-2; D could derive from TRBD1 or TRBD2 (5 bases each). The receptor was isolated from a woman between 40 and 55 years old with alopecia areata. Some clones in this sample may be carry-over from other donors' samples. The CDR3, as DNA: TGTGCCACCGCGCGGGCGAGGGGTTTGGGCGGGGAGCTGTTTTTT. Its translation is CATARARGLGGELFF.